The present TCR beta chain was sequenced within a study of T-cell memory formation after mild COVID-19. Looking at the study overall: There were largely donor-specific TCR clusters.

V gave up 5 bases and J gave up 11 bases, with 13 bases separating them. This CDR3 contains 12 residues. The germline CDR1 and CDR2 sequences are SGHTA and FQGNSA. Findings of the study overall: There was a balanced CD4/CD8 profile in clones contracting day 15 to 85, and later expanders leaned CD4+. The CD4+ clones that contracted clustered mainly within CM and EM, and the CD8+ clones concentrated in EMRA. Nothing showed for sure that second-wave clones peaking on day 37 were SARS-CoV-2 specific.

A remark on this clonotype: Its target is not known.

TCRdb re-called the 5' RACE reads through MiXCR, storing one row per CDR3 protein. The table has about 150,000 distinct CDR3 sequences, roughly 14% seen once. The genes are TRBV7-2 and TRBJ1-5, with a possible D match to TRBD1 (6 bases). The receptor was derived from an adult woman who had mild COVID-19 (a few samples of this study predate the infection). Cell type and time point are not known. The sequenced sample was PBMCs or a T cell subset sorted from them (not recorded which). The CDR3 region has the DNA TGTGCCAGCAGCACACAGGGTTGGGCCCAGCATTTT. The encoded protein is CASSTQGWAQHF.